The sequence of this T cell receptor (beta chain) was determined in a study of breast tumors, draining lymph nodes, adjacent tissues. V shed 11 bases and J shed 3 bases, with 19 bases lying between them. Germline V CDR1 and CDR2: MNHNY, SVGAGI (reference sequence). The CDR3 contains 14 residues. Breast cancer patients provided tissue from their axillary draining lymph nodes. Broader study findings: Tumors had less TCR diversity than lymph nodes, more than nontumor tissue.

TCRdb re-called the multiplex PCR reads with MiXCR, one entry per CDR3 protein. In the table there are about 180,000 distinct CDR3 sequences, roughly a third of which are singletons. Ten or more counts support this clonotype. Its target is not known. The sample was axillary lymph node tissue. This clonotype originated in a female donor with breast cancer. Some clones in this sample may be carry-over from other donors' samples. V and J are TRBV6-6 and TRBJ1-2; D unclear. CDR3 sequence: CACRGGGEDYGYTF. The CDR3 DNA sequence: TGTGCCTGCCGAGGTGGCGGGGAGGACTATGGCTACACCTTC.